Each of the 32 T cell receptor beta chains below was sequenced from the same sample in a study of T cells in Graves' hyperthyroidism and ophthalmopathy. TCR beta CDR3 regions were amplified from RNA transcripts. The TCR CDR3 first-round RT-PCR relied on the HTBI primer set. Each CDR3 protein is one row after TCRdb ran MiXCR on the multiplex PCR reads. The repertoire holds roughly 500,000 distinct CDR3 sequences, with about 45% as singletons. Sequencing was carried out using peripheral blood or thyroid tissue (not recorded which). These receptors were collected from an adult woman with Graves' disease, either hyperthyroidism or ophthalmopathy (not recorded which).

The V call is TRBV20-1, the J call TRBJ2-5, with 12 bases identical to TRBD2. Germline CDR1 DFQATT, CDR2 SNEGSKA (reference sequence). The CDR3 is 14 amino acids. The V segment lost 6 bases and the J segment 5 bases; nucleotides outside the gene matches: 7. CDR3 sequence reads: CSASTSGGSETQYF. The CDR3 region has the DNA TGCAGTGCCTCGACTAGCGGGGGATCGGAGACCCAGTACTTC.

This clonotype was detected ten times or more. The rearrangement uses TRBV5-1 and TRBJ1-2; TRBD1 matches 9 bases. This CDR3 has 16 amino acids. Per germline, CDR1 SGHRS and CDR2 YFSETQ. With V trimmed by 5 bases and J by 2 bases, 10 bases remained unmatched. The CDR3 nucleotides are TGCGCCAGCAGATGGATACCGGGACAGGGAAACTATGGCTACACCTTC. As protein: CASRWIPGQGNYGYTF. Looking up the rest from reference TRBV5-1 and TRBJ1-2 gives the full variable domain: KAGVTQTPRYLIKTRGQQVTLSCSPISGHRSVSWYQQTPGQGLQFLFEYFSETQRNKGNFPGRFSGRQFSNSRSEMNVSTLELGDSALYLCASRWIPGQGNYGYTFGSGTRLTVV.

In the case of this clonotype: Sequence at one end of the junction differs from germline and may be a read error. The rearrangement links TRBV11-1 to TRBJ1-2; D gene ambiguous. The CDR3 sequence is 11 residues long. Germline values: CDR1 SGHAT, CDR2 FQDESV (reference sequence). The CDR3 coding sequence is TGTGCCAGCAGGAATAACGATGGCTACACCTTC. Its translation is CASRNNDGYTF.

This clonotype was counted many times. The chain has TRBV13 and TRBJ2-7; the match to TRBD1 covers 7 bases. CDR1 and CDR2 from the germline V gene are PRHDT and FYEKMQ (reference sequence). V lost 4 bases and J lost 4; bases outside the gene matches: 16. The CDR3 is made up of 17 amino acids. CDR3 loop: CASSSSSYRDRLYEQYF. The CDR3 coding sequence is TGTGCCAGCAGCTCCTCATCCTACCGGGACAGACTATACGAGCAGTACTTC. The whole variable domain, remainder taken from reference TRBV13 and TRBJ2-7, is AAGVIQSPRHLIKEKRETATLKCYPIPRHDTVYWYQQGPGQDPQFLISFYEKMQSDKGSIPDRFSAQQFSDYHSELNMSSLELGDSALYFCASSSSSYRDRLYEQYFGPGTRLTVT.

The V gene is TRBV7-9, the J gene TRBJ1-2; TRBD1 might be the D (6 bases). V lost 8 bases and J lost 6, with 22 bases in between. Germline CDR1 SEHNR, CDR2 FQNEAQ (reference sequence). This CDR3 comprises 15 residues. The CDR3 nucleotides are TGTGCCAGCCACGAGTCCTACCGGGACACGGATGGCTACACCTTC. Translating gives CASHESYRDTDGYTF.

The gene calls are TRBV7-8 and TRBJ1-3, with TRBD1 identical over 10 bases. The CDR3 length is 13 residues. Germline assignment: CDR1 SGHVS and CDR2 FQNEAQ. Trimming cost V 4 bases and J 9 bases; bases outside gene matches: 3. This CDR3 is CASSYRTGGTIYF. As DNA, the CDR3 is TGTGCCAGCAGCTACCGGACAGGGGGCACCATATATTTT.

V gene TRBV29-1 combines with J gene TRBJ1-5, with TRBD1 as a possible D gene (6 bases). V lost 0 bases and J lost 11, with 14 bases in between. Germline CDR1 SQVTM, CDR2 ANQGSEA. CDR3 length equals 13 residues. The chain's CDR3 is CSVEDETGKAQHF. CDR3 coding DNA: TGCAGCGTTGAAGACGAAACAGGGAAGGCCCAGCATTTT. The whole variable domain, remainder taken from reference TRBV29-1 and TRBJ1-5, is SAVISQKPSRDICQRGTSLTIQCQVDSQVTMMFWYRQQPGQSLTLIATANQGSEATYESGFVIDKFPISRPNLTFSTLTVSNMSPEDSSIYLCSVEDETGKAQHFGDGTRLSIL.

The chain uses TRBV14 and TRBJ1-2, with D possibly TRBD1 on 5 matching bases. With 1 base removed from V and 2 bases from J, the gap between germline ends came to 14 bases. Germline-derived CDR1 and CDR2 are SGHDN and FVKESK. The CDR3 extends over 16 amino acids. The CDR3 sequence: CASSQGFQGLNYGYTF. Written as DNA, the CDR3 is TGTGCCAGCAGCCAAGGATTCCAGGGCTTGAACTATGGCTACACCTTC.

This clonotype was observed at least ten times. The genes are TRBV11-3 and TRBJ2-7; 11 bases line up with TRBD2. Per germline, CDR1 SGHNT and CDR2 YENEEA. This CDR3 contains 15 residues. With 5 bases clipped from V and 0 bases from J, the junction kept 3 bases outside the gene matches. This chain's CDR3 is CASSPGLADSYEQYF. The DNA for the CDR3 is TGTGCCAGCAGCCCGGGACTAGCGGACTCCTACGAGCAGTACTTC. Based on the CDR3 plus reference TRBV11-3 and TRBJ2-7, the full variable domain is EAGVVQSPRYKIIEKKQPVAFWCNPISGHNTLYWYLQNLGQGPELLIRYENEEAVDDSQLPKDRFSAERLKGVDSTLKIQPAELGDSAVYLCASSPGLADSYEQYFGPGTRLTVT.

This sequence joins TRBV24-1 and TRBJ2-2; 8 positions match TRBD2. V shed 3 bases, J shed 6 bases, and the junction held 5 bases outside the gene matches. The CDR3 totals 15 residues. CDR1 is KGHDR and CDR2 is SFDVKD in the germline V gene. Here the CDR3 reads CATSDLGLASGELFF. DNA for the CDR3: TGTGCCACCAGTGATCTTGGACTAGCCTCCGGGGAGCTGTTTTTT.

The genes are TRBV5-6 and TRBJ2-5; 9 bases line up with TRBD1. The CDR3 extends over 14 amino acids. Germline CDR1 reads SGHDT; CDR2 reads YYEEEE. Trimming took 3 bases from V and 4 from J; bases not matched to a gene: 4. The CDR3, as DNA: TGTGCCAGCAGCTATGGGACAGGGTTAGAGACCCAGTACTTC. Translated: CASSYGTGLETQYF.

The chain is built from TRBV15 and TRBJ2-5, with 12 positions matching TRBD2. CDR3 length equals 16 residues. The germline V gene has CDR1 LNHNV and CDR2 YYDKDF (reference sequence). J gave up 2 bases and V 7 bases, and 8 bases lay outside the gene matches. Here the CDR3 reads CATTKGLAGPQETQYF. The CDR3 DNA follows: TGTGCCACCACCAAGGGACTAGCGGGTCCACAAGAGACCCAGTACTTC.

A remark on this clonotype: The germline gene is not matched at one end of the junction; a read error may be the cause. The chain links TRBV7-2 to TRBJ1-4; no clear D gene. CDR3 size: 11 residues. In germline, CDR1 is SGHTA, CDR2 FQGNSA. Here the CDR3 DNA reads TGTGCTAGCAGCGGCCAAGCGAAACTGTTTTTT. Translating it yields CASSGQAKLFF.

This clonotype showed up many times. The chain links TRBV7-8 to TRBJ2-2; 13 nucleotides agree with TRBD2. The CDR3 totals 17 residues. Losses at the gene ends were 1 base for V and 7 bases for J; bases not matched to a gene: 6. Germline V lookup: CDR1 SGHVS, CDR2 FQNEAQ. The CDR3 DNA reads TGTGCCAGCAGCTTAGGACTAGCGGGAGGAAGAGGCGGGGAGCTGTTTTTT. Its protein is CASSLGLAGGRGGELFF.

This clonotype has a count of ten or more. This chain joins TRBV11-2 and TRBJ1-3; a weak D match, TRBD1 (5 bases). The ends were cut back, 5 bases at V and 5 bases at J, with 16 bases in the middle. The CDR3 is made up of 15 amino acids. CDR1 SGHAT and CDR2 FQNNGV come from the germline V gene. DNA for the CDR3: TGTGCCAGCAGCCGGGTGAGGGGCGAAAGAAACACCATATATTTT. This encodes CASSRVRGERNTIYF.

Worth noting for this clonotype: This may be a read error, as it is one base from a much larger clone. The chain employs TRBV5-1 and TRBJ2-7; D possibly corresponds to TRBD2 (5 bases). Trimming cost V 8 bases and J 2 bases, with 20 bases left between them. This CDR3 is 15 amino acids long. Germline V CDR1 and CDR2: SGHRS, YFSETQ. The CDR3 here is CARSRGGSDAYEQYF. CDR3 DNA sequence: TGCGCCAGATCCAGAGGTGGGAGCGACGCCTACGAGCAGTACTTC.

The V gene is TRBV20-1, the J gene TRBJ1-2; 7 positions match TRBD1. V lost 4 bases to trimming and J lost 4 bases; unmatched junction nucleotides: 9. The CDR3 is 14 residues long. Germline V lookup: CDR1 DFQATT, CDR2 SNEGSKA (reference sequence). Here the CDR3 DNA reads TGCAGTGCTATACCCCTAGGGGGCGGCTATGGCTACACCTTC. Protein sequence: CSAIPLGGGYGYTF.

This clonotype was seen many times. The rearrangement links TRBV3-1 to TRBJ2-7, with 13 positions matching TRBD2. CDR3 length equals 18 residues. V was pared by 3 bases and J by 6 bases, with 14 bases of the junction left unmatched. Germline CDR1 LGHDT, CDR2 YNNKEL (reference sequence). CDR3 in amino acids: CASSQGLAGFLRGVEQYF. For the CDR3, the DNA is TGTGCCAGCAGCCAGGGACTAGCGGGATTCCTCCGGGGCGTCGAGCAGTACTTC.

The chain is built from TRBV9 and TRBJ2-7; the match to TRBD1 covers 11 bases. Germline-derived CDR1 and CDR2 are SGDLS and YYNGEE. The CDR3 is 15 amino acids. J was trimmed by 2 bases and V by 7 bases; bases with no gene match: 8. This CDR3 reads CASQLPGQGAYEQYF. CDR3 coding DNA: TGTGCCAGCCAACTACCGGGACAGGGGGCCTACGAGCAGTACTTC. The entire variable domain, with the rest obtained from reference TRBV9 and TRBJ2-7, is as follows: DSGVTQTPKHLITATGQRVTLRCSPRSGDLSVYWYQQSLDQGLQFLIQYYNGEERAKGNILERFSAQQFPDLHSELNLSSLELGDSALYFCASQLPGQGAYEQYFGPGTRLTVT.

Concerning this clonotype itself: One junction end disagrees with the germline gene, perhaps due to a read error. J is TRBJ1-5 and V is TRBV7-2; TRBD1 is a possible D gene (5 bases). Per the germline V gene, CDR1 is SGHTA and CDR2 is FQGNSA. This CDR3 region has 14 residues. CDR3 nucleotides: TGTCCCAGCAGCCAATCGGGGGGAAATCAGCCCCAGCATTTT. Protein product: CPSSQSGGNQPQHF. Based on the CDR3 plus reference TRBV7-2 and TRBJ1-5, the full variable domain is GAGVSQSPSNKVTEKGKDVELRCDPISGHTALYWYRQSLGQGLEFLIYFQGNSAPDKSGLPSDRFSAERTGGSVSTLTIQRTQQEDSAVYLCPSSQSGGNQPQHFGDGTRLSIL.

This clonotype was recorded many times. The chain employs TRBV12-3 or TRBV12-4 and TRBJ2-7, with 8 bases that match TRBD2. CDR3 length: 14 amino acids. Unmatched junction bases numbered 7, after V lost 3 bases and J lost 6 bases. CDR3 residues: CASSFAGRASEQYF. The CDR3 DNA is TGTGCCAGCAGTTTTGCCGGGAGGGCATCCGAGCAGTACTTC.

The chain is built from TRBV30 and TRBJ1-2; maybe TRBD1 (6 bases). Per germline, CDR1 GTSNPN and CDR2 SVGIG (reference sequence). Trimming cost V 2 bases and J 2 bases, with 9 bases left between them. CDR3 length: 13 amino acids. DNA for the CDR3: TGTGCCTGGAGTCGGGACAAGAACTATGGCTACACCTTC. Translating gives CAWSRDKNYGYTF.

This clonotype was observed at least ten times. The rearrangement uses TRBV20-1 and TRBJ1-5; D gene unclear. The V end lost 3 bases, the J end lost 0 bases, and 9 bases lay between the germline ends. The CDR3 loop spans 14 amino acids. Germline V lookup: CDR1 DFQATT, CDR2 SNEGSKA (reference sequence). CDR3 protein: CSASQGYSNQPQHF. CDR3 nucleotide sequence: TGCAGTGCTAGTCAAGGTTATAGCAATCAGCCCCAGCATTTT.

This rearrangement joins TRBV5-1 to TRBJ1-1, with D perhaps matching TRBD1 (5 bases). V was clipped by 6 bases and J by 2 bases, with 11 bases between them. The CDR3 spans 13 residues. Germline V CDR1 and CDR2: SGHRS, YFSETQ. This chain's CDR3 is CASKVGVNTEAFF. The CDR3 nucleotides are TGCGCCAGCAAGGTGGGGGTCAACACTGAAGCTTTCTTT.

This clonotype was picked up a small number of times. This chain joins TRBV28 and TRBJ1-2; tentative D call: TRBD1 (6 bases). Germline values: CDR1 MDHEN, CDR2 SYDVKM. Trimming left V 6 bases short and J 4 bases short, with 18 bases between. The CDR3 runs to 15 residues. CDR3 DNA sequence: TGTGCCAGCAGCTCCCCCGGCAGGGGTAGCTATGGCTACACCTTC. Its protein is CASSSPGRGSYGYTF.

V gene TRBV7-8 combines with J gene TRBJ1-5; D possibly corresponds to TRBD1 (5 bases). There are 16 residues in the CDR3. The V and J ends lost 4 bases and 6 bases respectively, with 19 bases between them. Germline V gene data show CDR1 as SGHVS and CDR2 as FQNEAQ. As DNA, the CDR3 is TGTGCCAGCAGCTCCCACTTCAGAGGGGCGGTTCAGCCCCAGCATTTT. Amino acids: CASSSHFRGAVQPQHF.

In this sample, this clonotype turned up a few times. This chain joins TRBV10-3 and TRBJ2-5; D is uncertain. The CDR3 has 13 residues. CDR1 is ENHRY, CDR2 SYGVKD, per germline. The V and J ends lost 5 bases and 9 bases respectively, with 16 bases between them. This chain's CDR3 is CAISPGRDGAQYF. CDR3 DNA sequence: TGTGCCATCAGTCCGGGCCGCGATGGGGCCCAGTACTTC.

The CDR3, as DNA: TGCAGTGCTAGCGATGATACCGGGGAGCTGTTTTTT. It specifies CSASDDTGELFF. The V and J genes are TRBV20-1 and TRBJ2-2, with D uncertain. V was shortened by 3 bases and J by 5 bases, with 7 bases between the two germline ends. Germline V gene lookup returns CDR1 DFQATT and CDR2 SNEGSKA (reference sequence). This CDR3 has 12 amino acids.

J is TRBJ2-1 and V is TRBV24-1, with 9 bases fitting TRBD2. The CDR3 runs 15 residues. CDR1 is KGHDR and CDR2 is SFDVKD in the germline V gene. Unmatched junction bases numbered 4, after V lost 5 bases and J lost 3 bases. CDR3: CATSGAGGNYNEQFF. Written as DNA, the CDR3 is TGTGCCACCAGTGGAGCGGGAGGCAACTACAATGAGCAGTTCTTC.

This clonotype came up a few times. Compared with germline, one end of the junction differs, possibly owing to a read error. V usage is TRBV15 and J usage is TRBJ2-7, with 9 positions matching TRBD2. Germline V CDR1 and CDR2: LNHNV, YYDKDF (reference sequence). The CDR3 is 14 amino acids. The CDR3 DNA reads TGTGCCAGCAGCTCGTTAGCGGGAGCCTACGAGCAGTACTTC. It specifies CASSSLAGAYEQYF.

The chain carries TRBV29-1 and TRBJ2-5; D is perhaps TRBD1 (6 bases). V was clipped by 0 bases and J by 0 bases, with 11 bases between them. The CDR3 runs 15 residues. Germline V gives CDR1 SQVTM, CDR2 ANQGSEA. The CDR3 nucleotides read TGCAGCGTTGAAGAGGACAGAGGGTACCAAGAGACCCAGTACTTC. Protein product: CSVEEDRGYQETQYF.

V usage is TRBV7-9 and J usage is TRBJ1-1; a possible D gene is TRBD1 (5 bases). This CDR3 spans 13 amino acids. V was pared by 5 bases and J by 4 bases, with 11 bases between. CDR1 and CDR2 from the germline V gene are SEHNR and FQNEAQ (reference sequence). Written as DNA, the CDR3 is TGTGCCAGCAGCCCCGGACATTCCACTGAAGCTTTCTTT. Encoded protein: CASSPGHSTEAFF.